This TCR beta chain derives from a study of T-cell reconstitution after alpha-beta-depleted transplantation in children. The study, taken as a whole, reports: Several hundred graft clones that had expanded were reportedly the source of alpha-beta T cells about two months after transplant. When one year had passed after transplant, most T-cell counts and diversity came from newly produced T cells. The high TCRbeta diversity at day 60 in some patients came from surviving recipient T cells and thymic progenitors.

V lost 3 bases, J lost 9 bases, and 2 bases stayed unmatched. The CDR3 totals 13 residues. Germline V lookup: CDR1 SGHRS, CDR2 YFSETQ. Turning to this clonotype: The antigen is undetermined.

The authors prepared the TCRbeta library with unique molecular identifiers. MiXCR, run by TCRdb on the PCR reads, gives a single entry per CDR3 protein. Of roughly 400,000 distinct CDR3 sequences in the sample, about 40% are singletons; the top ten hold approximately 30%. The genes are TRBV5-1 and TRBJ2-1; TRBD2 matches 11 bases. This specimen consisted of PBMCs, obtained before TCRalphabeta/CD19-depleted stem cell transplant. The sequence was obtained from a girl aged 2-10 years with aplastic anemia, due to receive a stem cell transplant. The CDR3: CASSYLAGGEQFF. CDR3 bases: TGCGCCAGCAGCTACCTAGCGGGAGGTGAGCAGTTCTTC. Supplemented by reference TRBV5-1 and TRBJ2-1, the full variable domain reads KAGVTQTPRYLIKTRGQQVTLSCSPISGHRSVSWYQQTPGQGLQFLFEYFSETQRNKGNFPGRFSGRQFSNSRSEMNVSTLELGDSALYLCASSYLAGGEQFFGPGTRLTVL.